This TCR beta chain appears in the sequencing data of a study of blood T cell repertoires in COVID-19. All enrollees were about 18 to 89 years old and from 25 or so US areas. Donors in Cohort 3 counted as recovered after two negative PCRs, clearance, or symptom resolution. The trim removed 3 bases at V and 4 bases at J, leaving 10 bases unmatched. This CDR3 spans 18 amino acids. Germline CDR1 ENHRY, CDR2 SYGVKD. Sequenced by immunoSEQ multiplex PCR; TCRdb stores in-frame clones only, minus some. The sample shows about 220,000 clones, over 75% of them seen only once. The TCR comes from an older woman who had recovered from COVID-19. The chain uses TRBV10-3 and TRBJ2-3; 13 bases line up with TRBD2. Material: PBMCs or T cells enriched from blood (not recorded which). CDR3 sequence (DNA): TGTGCCATCAGTGAAGACCTCGGGACTAGCGGGAAAGCAGATACGCAGTATTTT. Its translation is CAISEDLGTSGKADTQYF.